Listed below are T cell receptor beta chains from one sample, sequenced in a study of PD-L1 blockade in urothelial cancer. TCRdb's table, derived via immunoSEQ multiplex PCR, lists solely in-frame clones and lacks some. Of fewer than 45,000 clones listed, more than 70% are singletons. The source material was PBMCs, sampled around atezolizumab (anti-PD-L1) treatment. These receptors all stem from a man in his 60s with urothelial cancer. CDR3s include the opening cysteine and the closing phenylalanine or tryptophan. A D gene is named only where the DNA matches it firmly. Clone size is shown for a subset of rows, as once, few, many or a class of expanded clone.

D	V	J	size	CDR3	DNA
TRBD2	TRBV19	TRBJ2-1	-	CASSIYRTSGRLYNEQFF	TGTGCCAGTAGTATTTATAGGACTAGCGGGAGACTCTACAATGAGCAGTTCTTC
TRBD1	TRBV27	TRBJ1-2	-	CASSLTGGLGYTF	TGTGCCAGCAGCCTTACAGGGGGGCTCGGCTACACCTTC
TRBD1	TRBV29-1	TRBJ1-1	few	CSAYWDRERSFF	TGCAGCGCCTATTGGGACAGGGAAAGATCTTTCTTT
TRBD2	TRBV29-1	TRBJ2-7	-	CSVAWEGHEQYF	TGCAGCGTGGCCTGGGAGGGTCACGAGCAGTACTTC
-	TRBV5-4	TRBJ2-7	-	CASSDWRGYEQYF	TGTGCCAGCAGCGATTGGAGGGGCTACGAGCAGTACTTC
-	TRBV11-3	TRBJ2-1	-	CASSLGQKYNEQFF	TGTGCCAGCAGCCTCGGACAGAAATACAATGAGCAGTTCTTC
-	TRBV11-2	TRBJ1-2	-	CASSLTRGNYGYTF	TGTGCCAGCAGCTTGACCAGGGGCAACTATGGCTACACCTTC
-	TRBV27	TRBJ2-1	-	CASGFLPVTGVYNEQFF	TGTGCCAGCGGGTTTCTTCCAGTGACAGGTGTGTACAATGAGCAGTTCTTC
-	TRBV19	TRBJ1-5	once	CASSPRSRDSNQPQHF	TGTGCCAGTAGTCCCCGGTCCAGGGATAGCAATCAGCCCCAGCATTTT
-	TRBV9	TRBJ1-5	-	CASSPPGINQPQHF	TGTGCCAGCAGCCCCCCCGGGATCAATCAGCCCCAGCATTTT
-	TRBV18	TRBJ2-1	-	CASSPPISLSYNEQFF	TGTGCCAGCTCACCACCTATAAGCCTCTCCTACAATGAGCAGTTCTTC
TRBD1	TRBV5-6	TRBJ2-7	-	CASSLGDRAFYEQYF	TGTGCCAGCAGCTTAGGGGACAGGGCGTTCTACGAGCAGTACTTC
-	TRBV7-2	TRBJ1-2	few	CASSPREGYGYTF	TGTGCCAGCAGCCCCAGGGAGGGCTATGGCTACACCTTC
-	TRBV6-1	TRBJ2-5	-	CASREGYETQYF	TGTGCCAGCAGGGAGGGTTACGAGACCCAGTACTTC
-	TRBV10-3	TRBJ1-6	once	CAISPTAPNSPLHF	TGTGCCATCAGCCCGACAGCTCCTAATTCACCCCTCCACTTT
TRBD2	TRBV7-7	TRBJ2-2	-	CASGSGTYTGELFF	TGTGCTAGCGGGAGCGGGACCTACACCGGGGAGCTGTTTTTT
TRBD1	TRBV27	TRBJ2-7	-	CASSPGQWSSYEQYF	TGTGCCAGCAGTCCGGGACAGTGGAGCTCCTACGAGCAGTACTTC
-	TRBV11-1	TRBJ1-5	-	CASSLDCDRPNQPQHF	TGTGCCAGCAGCTTAGACTGTGACAGGCCAAATCAGCCCCAGCATTTT
-	TRBV10-2	TRBJ2-1	-	CASTPTLAGNEQFF	TGCGCCAGCACCCCGACACTGGCTGGCAATGAGCAGTTCTTC
-	TRBV7-9	TRBJ2-5	-	CASSTTSTGRETQYF	TGTGCCAGCAGCACTACCTCCACAGGGCGAGAGACCCAGTACTTC
-	TRBV27	TRBJ2-1	-	CASSPGNREQFF	TGTGCCAGCAGCCCCGGGAACCGCGAGCAGTTCTTC
-	TRBV28	TRBJ2-7	few	CASTYFHEQYF	TGTGCCAGCACCTATTTTCACGAGCAGTACTTC
-	TRBV7-2	TRBJ2-4	few	CASSLQANGIQYF	TGTGCCAGCAGCTTACAGGCAAACGGCATTCAGTACTTC
TRBD2	TRBV7-9	TRBJ2-1	-	CASSWGLAGVDEQFF	TGTGCCAGCAGCTGGGGACTAGCGGGAGTTGATGAGCAGTTCTTC
-	TRBV18	TRBJ2-5	-	CASSPQRQETQYF	TGTGCCAGCTCACCCCAGCGCCAAGAGACCCAGTACTTC
TRBD1	TRBV5-6	TRBJ1-1	-	CASSRTGWGTEAFF	TGTGCCAGCAGCCGGACAGGGTGGGGCACTGAAGCTTTCTTT
-	TRBV5-1	TRBJ1-1	-	CASSSQGNTEAFF	TGCGCCAGCAGCTCCCAGGGGAACACTGAAGCTTTCTTT
TRBD2	TRBV11-2	TRBJ2-1	-	CASSLSSGGGVEQFF	TGTGCCAGCAGCTTGTCTAGCGGGGGTGGAGTTGAGCAGTTCTTC
-	TRBV10-3	TRBJ1-5	-	CAISGGREGYQPQHF	TGTGCCATCAGTGGGGGGAGGGAGGGATATCAGCCCCAGCATTTT
TRBD1	TRBV4-2	TRBJ1-6	-	CASSRQGEDDSPLHF	TGTGCCAGCAGCCGACAGGGGGAAGATGATTCACCCCTCCACTTT
TRBD2	TRBV5-8	TRBJ2-3	-	CASSPRGLGGSDTQYF	TGTGCCAGCAGCCCGAGGGGACTAGGAGGATCCGATACGCAGTATTTT
-	TRBV2	TRBJ2-1	-	CATALSSYNEQFF	TGTGCCACCGCCCTGAGCTCCTACAATGAGCAGTTCTTC
TRBD1	TRBV9	TRBJ2-5	-	CASSVGGQPFQETQYF	TGTGCCAGCAGCGTAGGGGGACAGCCATTTCAAGAGACCCAGTACTTC
-	TRBV5-1	TRBJ1-1	-	CASSLAWGGNTEAFF	TGCGCCAGCAGCTTGGCCTGGGGGGGCAACACTGAAGCTTTCTTT
-	TRBV19	TRBJ1-1	few	CASSSPAFEAFF	TGTGCCAGTAGTTCACCAGCGTTTGAAGCTTTCTTT
TRBD2	TRBV4-3	TRBJ2-7	-	CASSQEVAGGHEQYF	TGCGCCAGCAGCCAAGAAGTAGCGGGAGGGCACGAGCAGTACTTC
-	TRBV6-5	TRBJ1-4	-	CASSPGQTSNEKLFF	TGTGCCAGCAGTCCCGGACAGACCAGTAATGAAAAACTGTTTTTT
-	TRBV7-2	TRBJ2-1	-	CASRGLGGHNEQFF	TGTGCCAGCAGAGGACTGGGGGGGCACAATGAGCAGTTCTTC
TRBD2	TRBV7-9	TRBJ2-1	-	CASSSRLAGDNEQFF	TGTGCCAGCAGTTCCCGACTAGCGGGAGACAATGAGCAGTTCTTC
TRBD1	TRBV6-5	TRBJ2-7	once	CASSYRQGSEQYF	TGTGCCAGCAGTTACCGACAGGGTTCCGAGCAGTACTTC
TRBD1	TRBV10-3	TRBJ1-4	-	CAIGQGLTNEKLFF	TGTGCCATCGGACAGGGACTAACTAATGAAAAACTGTTTTTT
-	TRBV11-2	TRBJ2-1	-	CASSLTFGASSYNEQFF	TGTGCCAGCAGCTTAACCTTTGGGGCTAGCTCCTACAATGAGCAGTTCTTC
TRBD1	TRBV30	TRBJ2-2	-	CAWRAGTGITGELFF	TGTGCCTGGAGAGCCGGGACAGGGATCACCGGGGAGCTGTTTTTT
-	TRBV28	TRBJ2-1	-	CASSFGDNEQFF	TGTGCCAGCAGTTTCGGAGACAATGAGCAGTTCTTC
-	TRBV18	TRBJ1-1	-	CASSPQGGSANTEAFF	TGTGCCAGCTCACCACAGGGCGGGTCGGCGAACACTGAAGCTTTCTTT
TRBD2	TRBV11-2	TRBJ2-2	once	CASSLRGSGGTGELFF	TGTGCCAGCAGCTTAAGGGGATCGGGGGGCACCGGGGAGCTGTTTTTT